The clone carrying this T cell receptor (beta chain) was found a few times. The antigen remains unidentified. The sample is drawn from a study of T-cell memory formation after mild COVID-19. Study-level findings and limits: Mainly in CM and EM were contracting CD4+ clones; CD8+ were in EMRA. There were some responding clones in pre-infection memory, which suggested that cross-reactive memory had joined.

Germline values: CDR1 LGHNA, CDR2 YNFKEQ. There are 15 residues in the CDR3. V was pared by 3 bases and J by 2 bases, with 13 bases between. TCRalpha and TCRbeta libraries used 5'RACE with constant-segment primers and UMIs. TCRdb re-derived calls from the 5' RACE reads in MiXCR, one entry per CDR3 protein. Of 120,000 to 150,000 distinct CDR3 sequences detected, 15% to 20% appear once; the ten largest clones hold approximately 2%. The TCR comes from an adult woman who had mild COVID-19 (a few samples of this study predate the infection). Cell type and time point are not known. V usage is TRBV4-2 and J usage is TRBJ2-5; D perhaps matches TRBD1 (6 bases). The source material was PBMCs or a T cell subset sorted from them (not recorded which). The DNA of the CDR3 is TGTGCCAGCAGCCATGGAGACAGGCCGCAAGAGACCCAGTACTTC. It is translated as CASSHGDRPQETQYF.